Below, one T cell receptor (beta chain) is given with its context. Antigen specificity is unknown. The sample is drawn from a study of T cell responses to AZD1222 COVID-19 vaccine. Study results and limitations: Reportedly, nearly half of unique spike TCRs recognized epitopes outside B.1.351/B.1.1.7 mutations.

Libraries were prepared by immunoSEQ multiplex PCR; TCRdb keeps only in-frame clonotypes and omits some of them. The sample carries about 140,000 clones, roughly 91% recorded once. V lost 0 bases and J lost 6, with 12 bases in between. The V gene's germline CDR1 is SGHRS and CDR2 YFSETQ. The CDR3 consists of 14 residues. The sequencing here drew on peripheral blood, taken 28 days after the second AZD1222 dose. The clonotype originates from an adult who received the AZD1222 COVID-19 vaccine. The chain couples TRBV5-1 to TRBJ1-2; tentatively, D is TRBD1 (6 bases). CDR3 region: CASSLAGQTDGYTF. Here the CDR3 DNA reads TGCGCCAGCAGCTTGGCCGGACAGACCGATGGCTACACCTTC.